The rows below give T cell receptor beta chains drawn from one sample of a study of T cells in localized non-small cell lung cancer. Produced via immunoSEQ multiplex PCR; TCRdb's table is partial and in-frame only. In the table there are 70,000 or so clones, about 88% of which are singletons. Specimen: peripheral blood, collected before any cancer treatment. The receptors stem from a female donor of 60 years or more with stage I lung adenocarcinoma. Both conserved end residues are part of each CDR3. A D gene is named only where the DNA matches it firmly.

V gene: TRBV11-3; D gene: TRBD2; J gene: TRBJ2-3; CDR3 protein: CASSLRAGGTDTQYF
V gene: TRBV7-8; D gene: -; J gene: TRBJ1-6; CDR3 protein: CASSARTATHSPLHF
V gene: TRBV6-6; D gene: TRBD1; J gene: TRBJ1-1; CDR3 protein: CATGGDRSTTEAFF
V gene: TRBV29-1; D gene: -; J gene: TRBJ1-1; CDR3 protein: CSGHDRNTEAFF
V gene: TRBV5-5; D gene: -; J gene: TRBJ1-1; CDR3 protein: CASSPRDGGNTEAFF
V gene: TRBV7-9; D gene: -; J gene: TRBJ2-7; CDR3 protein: CASSSKGPIEQYF
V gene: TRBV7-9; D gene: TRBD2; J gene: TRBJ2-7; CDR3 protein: CASSGTSGGYEQYF
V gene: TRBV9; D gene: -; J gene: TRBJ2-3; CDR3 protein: CASSAGTREGTDTQYF
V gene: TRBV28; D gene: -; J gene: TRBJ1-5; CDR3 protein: CASSSTSFLNQPQHF
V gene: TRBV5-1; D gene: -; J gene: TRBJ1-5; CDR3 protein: CASSPGGGAYQPQHF
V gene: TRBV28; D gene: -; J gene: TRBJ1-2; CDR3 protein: CASRWPSSYGYTF
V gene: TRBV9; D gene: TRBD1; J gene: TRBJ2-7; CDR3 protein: CASSPQQGVHEQYF
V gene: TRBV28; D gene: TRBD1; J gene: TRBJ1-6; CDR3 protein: CASSPLRQGAGSPLHF
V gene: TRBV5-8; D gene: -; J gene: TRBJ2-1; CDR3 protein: CASSLRGQPYNEQFF
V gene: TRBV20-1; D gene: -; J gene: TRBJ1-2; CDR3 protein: CSATENYGYTF
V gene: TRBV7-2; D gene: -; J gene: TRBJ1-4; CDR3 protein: CASSPGGGATNEKLFF
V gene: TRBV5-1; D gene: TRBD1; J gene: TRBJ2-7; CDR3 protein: CASSWDSWNEQYF
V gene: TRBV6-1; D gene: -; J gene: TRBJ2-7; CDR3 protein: CASSEGYEQYF
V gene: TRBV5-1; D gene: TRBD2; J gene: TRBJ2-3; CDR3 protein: CASSWGGLAFDTQYF
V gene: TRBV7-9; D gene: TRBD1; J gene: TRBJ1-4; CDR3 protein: CASSHDRGRTNEKLFF
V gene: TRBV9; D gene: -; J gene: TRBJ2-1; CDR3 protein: CASSIRAKTDSYNEQFF
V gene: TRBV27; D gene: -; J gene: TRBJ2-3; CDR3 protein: CASSLLTGSHTDTQYF
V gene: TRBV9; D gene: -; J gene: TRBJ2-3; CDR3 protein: CASSVVGDGTDTQYF
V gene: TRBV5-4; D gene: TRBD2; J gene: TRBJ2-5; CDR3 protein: CASSTTSGGAETQYF
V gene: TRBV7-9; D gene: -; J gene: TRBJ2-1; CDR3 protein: CASSQQSRSYNEQFF
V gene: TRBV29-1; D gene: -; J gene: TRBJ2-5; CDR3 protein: CSVEPGTVGTQYF
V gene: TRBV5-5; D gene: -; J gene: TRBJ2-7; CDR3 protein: CASSLAGGAYYEQYF
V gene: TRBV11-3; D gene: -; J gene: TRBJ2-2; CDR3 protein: CASSSARSAGELFF
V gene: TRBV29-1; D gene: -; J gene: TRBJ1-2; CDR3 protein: CSVWGNYGYTF
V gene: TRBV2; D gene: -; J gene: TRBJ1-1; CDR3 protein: CASSEQGGQTGAFF
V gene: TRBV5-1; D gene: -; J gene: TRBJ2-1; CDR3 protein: CASSVDNEQFF
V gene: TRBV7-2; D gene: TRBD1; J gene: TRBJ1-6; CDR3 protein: CASRVTGGADSPLHF
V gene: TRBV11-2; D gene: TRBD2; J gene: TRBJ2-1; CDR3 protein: CASSLLTSGSSYNEQFF
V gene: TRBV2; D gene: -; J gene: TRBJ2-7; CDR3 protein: CASTASPGPHEQYF
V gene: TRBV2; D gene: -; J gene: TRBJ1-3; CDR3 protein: CASSEGQLSGNTIYF
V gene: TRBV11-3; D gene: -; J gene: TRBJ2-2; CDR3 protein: CASSLGDSYTGELFF
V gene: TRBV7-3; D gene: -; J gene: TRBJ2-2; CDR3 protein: CASSPLAANTGELFF
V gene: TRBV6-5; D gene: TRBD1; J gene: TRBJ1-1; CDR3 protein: CASGWQGAIATEAFF
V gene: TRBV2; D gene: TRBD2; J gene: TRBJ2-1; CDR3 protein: CASSEESGGNEQFF
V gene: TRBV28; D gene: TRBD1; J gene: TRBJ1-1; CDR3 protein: CASSFHRGRLSEAFF
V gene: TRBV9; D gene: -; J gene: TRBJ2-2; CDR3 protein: CASSPLGVNTGELFF
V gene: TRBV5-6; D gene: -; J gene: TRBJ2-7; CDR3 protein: CASSLDRTSEQYF
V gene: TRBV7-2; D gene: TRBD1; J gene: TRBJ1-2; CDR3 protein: CASTLTGINYGYTF
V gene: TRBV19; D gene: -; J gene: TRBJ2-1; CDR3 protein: CASRDDPVGLALGSEQFF
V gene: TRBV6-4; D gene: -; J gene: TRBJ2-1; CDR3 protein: CASSLSSRANEQFF
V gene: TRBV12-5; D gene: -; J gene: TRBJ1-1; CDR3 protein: CASGLEENTEAFF
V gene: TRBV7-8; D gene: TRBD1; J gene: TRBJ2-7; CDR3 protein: CASSETGAYEQYF
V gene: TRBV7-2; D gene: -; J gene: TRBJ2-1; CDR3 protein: CASSSLGLRDNEQFF
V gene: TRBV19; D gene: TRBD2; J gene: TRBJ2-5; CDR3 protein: CASSLHSGGASETQYF
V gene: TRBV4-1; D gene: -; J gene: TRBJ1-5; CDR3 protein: CASSPEWDQPQHF
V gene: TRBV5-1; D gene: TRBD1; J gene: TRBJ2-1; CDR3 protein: CASSYDRGRVNEQFF
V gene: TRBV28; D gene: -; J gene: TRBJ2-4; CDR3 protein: CASSLGPGGVQYF
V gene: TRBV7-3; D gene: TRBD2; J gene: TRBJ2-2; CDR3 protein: CASSPLAGGSGELFF
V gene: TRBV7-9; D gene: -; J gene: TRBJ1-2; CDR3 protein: CASSLRETGLGYGYTF
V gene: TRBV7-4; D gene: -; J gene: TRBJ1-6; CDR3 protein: CASSLSSRNSPLHF
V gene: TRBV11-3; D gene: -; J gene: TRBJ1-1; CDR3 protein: CASSLGQGRYEGKTEAFF
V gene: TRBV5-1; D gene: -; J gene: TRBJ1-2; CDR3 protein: CASSIDRPNSNYGYTF
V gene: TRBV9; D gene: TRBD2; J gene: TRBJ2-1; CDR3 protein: CASSVFSGNYNEQFF
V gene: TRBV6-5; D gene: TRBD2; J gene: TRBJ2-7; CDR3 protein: CASSYGLATYEQYF
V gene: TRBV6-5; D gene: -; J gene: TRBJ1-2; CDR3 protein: CASSPSGEGYGYTF